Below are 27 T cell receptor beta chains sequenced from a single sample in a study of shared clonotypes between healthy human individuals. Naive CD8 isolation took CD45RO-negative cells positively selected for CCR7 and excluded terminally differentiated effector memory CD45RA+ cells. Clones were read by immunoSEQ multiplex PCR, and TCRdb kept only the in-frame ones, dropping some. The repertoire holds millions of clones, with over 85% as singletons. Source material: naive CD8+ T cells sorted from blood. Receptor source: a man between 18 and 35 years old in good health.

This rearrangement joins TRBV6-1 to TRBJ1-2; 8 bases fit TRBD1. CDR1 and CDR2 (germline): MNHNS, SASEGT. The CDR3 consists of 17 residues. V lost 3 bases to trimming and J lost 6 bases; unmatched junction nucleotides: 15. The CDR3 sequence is CASSDPVSAGGFDGYTF. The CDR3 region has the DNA TGTGCCAGCAGTGATCCTGTTTCGGCAGGGGGCTTCGATGGCTACACCTTC.

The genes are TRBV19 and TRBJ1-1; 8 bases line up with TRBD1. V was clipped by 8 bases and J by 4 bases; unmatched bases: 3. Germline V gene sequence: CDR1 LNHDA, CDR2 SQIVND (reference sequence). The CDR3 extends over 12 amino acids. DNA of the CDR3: TGTGCCAGTGGACAGGGTATCACTGAAGCTTTCTTT. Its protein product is CASGQGITEAFF.

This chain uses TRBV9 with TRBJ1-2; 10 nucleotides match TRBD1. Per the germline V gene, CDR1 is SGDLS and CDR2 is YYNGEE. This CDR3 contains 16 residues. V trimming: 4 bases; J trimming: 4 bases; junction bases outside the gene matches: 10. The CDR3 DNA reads TGTGCCAGCAGCTTGTCACCGGGACAGGGGAGCTATGGCTACACCTTC. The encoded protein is CASSLSPGQGSYGYTF.

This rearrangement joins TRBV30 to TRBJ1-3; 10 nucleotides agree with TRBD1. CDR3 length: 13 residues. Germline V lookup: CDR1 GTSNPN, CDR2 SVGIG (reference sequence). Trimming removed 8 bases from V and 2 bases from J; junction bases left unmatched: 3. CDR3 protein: CAGDRGAGNTIYF. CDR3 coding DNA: TGTGCCGGGGACAGGGGCGCTGGAAACACCATATATTTT.

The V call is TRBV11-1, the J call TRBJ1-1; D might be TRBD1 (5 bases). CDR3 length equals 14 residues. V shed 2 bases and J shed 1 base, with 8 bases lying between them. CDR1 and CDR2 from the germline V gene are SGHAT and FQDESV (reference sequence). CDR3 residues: CASSLFDRNTEAFF. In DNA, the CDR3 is TGTGCCAGCAGCTTATTTGACAGGAACACTGAAGCTTTCTTT.

The CDR3 region has the DNA TGTGCCAGCAGTTTATCAATTAGGTTGGGAGAGCAGTACTTC. Its protein product is CASSLSIRLGEQYF. The rearrangement links TRBV27 to TRBJ2-7; D call uncertain. Trimming removed 0 bases from V and 7 bases from J, with 13 bases in between. This CDR3 spans 14 amino acids. The germline gives CDR1 MNHEY, CDR2 SMNVEV (reference sequence).

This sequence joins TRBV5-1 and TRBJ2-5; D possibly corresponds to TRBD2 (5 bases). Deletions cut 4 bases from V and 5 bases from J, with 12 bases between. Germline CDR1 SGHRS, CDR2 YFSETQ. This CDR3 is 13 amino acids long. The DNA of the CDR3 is TGCGCCAGCAGCGAACGGGGATGGGAGACCCAGTACTTC. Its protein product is CASSERGWETQYF.

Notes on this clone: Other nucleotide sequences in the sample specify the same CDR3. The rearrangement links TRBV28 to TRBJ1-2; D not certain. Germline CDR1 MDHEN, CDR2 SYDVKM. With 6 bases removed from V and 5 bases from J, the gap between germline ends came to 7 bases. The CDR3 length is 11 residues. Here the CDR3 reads CASRDGYGYTF. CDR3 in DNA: TGTGCCAGCAGGGACGGTTATGGCTACACCTTC.

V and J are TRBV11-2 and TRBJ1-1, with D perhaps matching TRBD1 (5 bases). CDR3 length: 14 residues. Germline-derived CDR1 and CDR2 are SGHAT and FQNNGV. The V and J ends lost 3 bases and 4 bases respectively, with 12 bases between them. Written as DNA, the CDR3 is TGTGCCAGCAGCTTCCGACCAGGGAGCACTGAAGCTTTCTTT. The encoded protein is CASSFRPGSTEAFF.

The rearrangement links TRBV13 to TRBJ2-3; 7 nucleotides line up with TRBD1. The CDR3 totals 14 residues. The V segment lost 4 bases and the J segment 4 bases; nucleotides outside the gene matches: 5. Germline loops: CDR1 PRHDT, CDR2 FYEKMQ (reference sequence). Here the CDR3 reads CASSSRTGSDTQYF. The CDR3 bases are TGTGCCAGCAGCTCCCGGACAGGTTCAGATACGCAGTATTTT.

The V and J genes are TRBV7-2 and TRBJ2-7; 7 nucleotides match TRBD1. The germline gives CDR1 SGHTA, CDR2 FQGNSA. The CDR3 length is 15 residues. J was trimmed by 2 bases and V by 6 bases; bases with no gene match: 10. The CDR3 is CASSSQRQGAYEQYF. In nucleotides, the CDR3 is TGTGCCAGCAGTTCCCAGAGGCAGGGGGCCTACGAGCAGTACTTC. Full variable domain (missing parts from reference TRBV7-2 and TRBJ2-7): GAGVSQSPSNKVTEKGKDVELRCDPISGHTALYWYRQSLGQGLEFLIYFQGNSAPDKSGLPSDRFSAERTGGSVSTLTIQRTQQEDSAVYLCASSSQRQGAYEQYFGPGTRLTVT.

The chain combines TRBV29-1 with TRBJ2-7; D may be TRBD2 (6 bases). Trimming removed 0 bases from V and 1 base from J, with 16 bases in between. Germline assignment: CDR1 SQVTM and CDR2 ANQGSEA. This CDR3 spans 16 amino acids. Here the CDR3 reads CSVEDRDGSTSYEQYF. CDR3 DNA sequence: TGCAGCGTTGAAGATCGGGACGGGAGTACGTCCTACGAGCAGTACTTC.

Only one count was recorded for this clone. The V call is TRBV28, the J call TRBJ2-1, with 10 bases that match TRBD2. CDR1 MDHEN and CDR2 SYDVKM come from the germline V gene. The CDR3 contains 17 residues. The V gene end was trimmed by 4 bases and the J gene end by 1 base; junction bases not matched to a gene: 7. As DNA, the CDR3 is TGTGCCAGCAGTTCACAACTAGCGGGAATGTCCTACAATGAGCAGTTCTTC. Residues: CASSSQLAGMSYNEQFF.

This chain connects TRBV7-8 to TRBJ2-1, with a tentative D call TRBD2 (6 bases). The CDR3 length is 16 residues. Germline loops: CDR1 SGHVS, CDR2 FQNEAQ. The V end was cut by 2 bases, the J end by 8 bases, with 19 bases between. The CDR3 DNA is TGTGCCAGCAGCTTACTACTAGCTAACTTGGGGGATGAGCAGTTCTTC. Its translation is CASSLLLANLGDEQFF.

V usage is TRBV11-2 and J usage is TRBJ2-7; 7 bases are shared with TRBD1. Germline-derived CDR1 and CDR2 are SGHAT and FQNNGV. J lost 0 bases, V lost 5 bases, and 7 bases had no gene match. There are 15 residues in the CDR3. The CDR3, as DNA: TGTGCCAGCAGCCCCGAGGGACAGAGCTCCTACGAGCAGTACTTC. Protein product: CASSPEGQSSYEQYF.

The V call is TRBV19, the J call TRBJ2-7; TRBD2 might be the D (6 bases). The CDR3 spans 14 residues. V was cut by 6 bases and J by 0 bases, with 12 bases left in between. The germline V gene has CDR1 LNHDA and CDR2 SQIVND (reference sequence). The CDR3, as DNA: TGTGCCAGTAGCCCCGTCGGGAGCTCCTACGAGCAGTACTTC. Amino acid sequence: CASSPVGSSYEQYF. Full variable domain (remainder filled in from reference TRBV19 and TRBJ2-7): DGGITQSPKYLFRKEGQNVTLSCEQNLNHDAMYWYRQDPGQGLRLIYYSQIVNDFQKGDIAEGYSVSREKKESFPLTVTSAQKNPTAFYLCASSPVGSSYEQYFGPGTRLTVT.

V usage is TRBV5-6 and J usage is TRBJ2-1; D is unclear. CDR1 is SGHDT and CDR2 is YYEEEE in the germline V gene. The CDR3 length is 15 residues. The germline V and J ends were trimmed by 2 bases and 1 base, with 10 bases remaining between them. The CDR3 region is CASSLFERSYNEQFF. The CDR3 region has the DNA TGTGCCAGCAGCTTATTTGAGAGGTCCTACAATGAGCAGTTCTTC.

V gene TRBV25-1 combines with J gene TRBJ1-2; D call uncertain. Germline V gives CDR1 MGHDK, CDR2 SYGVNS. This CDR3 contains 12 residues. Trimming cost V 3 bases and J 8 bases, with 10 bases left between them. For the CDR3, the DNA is TGTGCCAGCAGTGACTGGGAGTGGGGCTACACCTTC. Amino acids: CASSDWEWGYTF.

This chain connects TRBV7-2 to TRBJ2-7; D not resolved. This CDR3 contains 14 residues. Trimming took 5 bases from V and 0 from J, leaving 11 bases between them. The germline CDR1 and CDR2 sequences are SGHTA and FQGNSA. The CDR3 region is CASSTSDGSYEQYF. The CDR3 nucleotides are TGTGCCAGCAGCACGTCGGATGGCTCCTACGAGCAGTACTTC.

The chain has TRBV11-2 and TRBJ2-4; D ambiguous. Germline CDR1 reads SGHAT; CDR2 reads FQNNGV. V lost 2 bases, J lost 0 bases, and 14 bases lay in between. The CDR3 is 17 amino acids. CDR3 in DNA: TGTGCCAGCAGCTTAAAATCGGCCAGAGTAGCCAAAAACATTCAGTACTTC. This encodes CASSLKSARVAKNIQYF.

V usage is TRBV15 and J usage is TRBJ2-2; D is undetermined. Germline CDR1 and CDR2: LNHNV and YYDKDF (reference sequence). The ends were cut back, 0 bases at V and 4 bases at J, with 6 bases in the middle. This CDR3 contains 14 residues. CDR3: CATSRESPTGELFF. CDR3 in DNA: TGTGCCACCAGCAGAGAATCACCCACCGGGGAGCTGTTTTTT.

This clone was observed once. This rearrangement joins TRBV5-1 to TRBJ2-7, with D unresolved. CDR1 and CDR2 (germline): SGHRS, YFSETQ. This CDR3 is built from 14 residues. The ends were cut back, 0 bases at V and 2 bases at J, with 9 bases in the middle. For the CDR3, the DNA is TGCGCCAGCAGCTTGGCAGCACAGACCTACGAGCAGTACTTC. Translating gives CASSLAAQTYEQYF.

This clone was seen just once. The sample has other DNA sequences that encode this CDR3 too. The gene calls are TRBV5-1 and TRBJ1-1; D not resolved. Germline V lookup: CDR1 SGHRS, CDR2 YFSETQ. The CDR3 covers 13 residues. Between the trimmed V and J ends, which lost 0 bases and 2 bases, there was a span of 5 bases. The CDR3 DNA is TGCGCCAGCAGCTTGGTAGATAACACTGAAGCTTTCTTT. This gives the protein CASSLVDNTEAFF.

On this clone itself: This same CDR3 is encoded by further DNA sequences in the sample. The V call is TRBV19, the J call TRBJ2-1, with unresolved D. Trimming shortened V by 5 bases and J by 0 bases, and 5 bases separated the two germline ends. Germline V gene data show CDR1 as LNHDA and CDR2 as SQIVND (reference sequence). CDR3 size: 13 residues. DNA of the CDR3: TGTGCCAGTAGTCTGAGCTCCTACAATGAGCAGTTCTTC. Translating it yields CASSLSSYNEQFF.

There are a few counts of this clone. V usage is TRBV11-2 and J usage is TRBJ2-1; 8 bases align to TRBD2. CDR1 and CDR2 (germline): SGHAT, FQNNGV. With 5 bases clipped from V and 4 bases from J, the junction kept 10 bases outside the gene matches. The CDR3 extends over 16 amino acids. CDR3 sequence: CASSGSGSRMYNEQFF. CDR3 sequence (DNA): TGTGCCAGCAGCGGGAGCGGGAGCCGTATGTACAATGAGCAGTTCTTC.

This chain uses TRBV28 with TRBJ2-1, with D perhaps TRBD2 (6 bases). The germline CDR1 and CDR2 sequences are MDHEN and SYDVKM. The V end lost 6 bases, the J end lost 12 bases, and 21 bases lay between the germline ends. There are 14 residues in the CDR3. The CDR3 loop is CASSLGGEEVRQFF. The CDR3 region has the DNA TGTGCCAGCAGCTTAGGAGGGGAAGAGGTTCGGCAGTTCTTC.

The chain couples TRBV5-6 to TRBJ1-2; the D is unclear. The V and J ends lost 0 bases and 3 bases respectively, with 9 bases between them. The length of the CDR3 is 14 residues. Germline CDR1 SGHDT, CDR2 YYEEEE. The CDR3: CASSLGAEYYGYTF. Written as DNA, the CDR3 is TGTGCCAGCAGCTTGGGGGCGGAGTACTATGGCTACACCTTC.